Listed here is a single T cell receptor beta chain. No antigen is known for it. This sample was taken from a study of radiotherapy plus CTLA-4 blockade in lung cancer. General observations from the study: There was expansion of tumor-derived TCR clones in blood after radiotherapy plus ipilimumab.

TCRdb keeps only in-frame clones here, not all; method: immunoSEQ multiplex PCR. The sample carries 49,000 or so clones, approximately 79% recorded once. The V gene's germline CDR1 is MDHEN and CDR2 SYDVKM. The CDR3 length is 15 residues. Trimming removed 1 base from V and 2 bases from J, with 10 bases in between. This TCR came from a human donor with non-small cell lung cancer who had stable disease on radiotherapy plus ipilimumab. The chain combines TRBV28 with TRBJ2-3; D might be TRBD1 (6 bases). This material consisted of peripheral blood, taken from a patient treated with radiotherapy plus ipilimumab. CDR3 sequence: CASSLLDSTTDTQYF. CDR3 sequence (DNA): TGTGCCAGCAGTTTATTGGACAGCACCACAGATACGCAGTATTTT.